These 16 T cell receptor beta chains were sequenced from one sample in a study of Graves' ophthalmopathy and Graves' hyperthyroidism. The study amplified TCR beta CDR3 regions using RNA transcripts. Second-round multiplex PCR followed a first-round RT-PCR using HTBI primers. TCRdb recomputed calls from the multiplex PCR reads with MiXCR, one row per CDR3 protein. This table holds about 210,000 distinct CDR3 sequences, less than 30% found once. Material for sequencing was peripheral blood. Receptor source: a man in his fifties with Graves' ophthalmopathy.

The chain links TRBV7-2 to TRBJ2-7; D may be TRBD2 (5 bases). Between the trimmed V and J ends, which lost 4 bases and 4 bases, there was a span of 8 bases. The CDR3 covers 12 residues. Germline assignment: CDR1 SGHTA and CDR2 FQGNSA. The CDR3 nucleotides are TGTGCCAGCAGCTCCACTAGGTACGAGCAGTACTTC. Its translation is CASSSTRYEQYF.

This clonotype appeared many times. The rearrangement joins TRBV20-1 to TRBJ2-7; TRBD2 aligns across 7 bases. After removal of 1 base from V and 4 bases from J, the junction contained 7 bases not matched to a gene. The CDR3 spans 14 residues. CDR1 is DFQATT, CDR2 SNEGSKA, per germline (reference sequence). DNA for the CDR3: TGCAGTGCTAGAGCGTCCCGGGACTATTACGAGCAGTACTTC. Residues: CSARASRDYYEQYF.

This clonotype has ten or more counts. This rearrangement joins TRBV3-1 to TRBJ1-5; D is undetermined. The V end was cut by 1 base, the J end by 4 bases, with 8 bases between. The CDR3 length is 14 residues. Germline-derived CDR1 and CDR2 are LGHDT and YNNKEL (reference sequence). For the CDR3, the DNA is TGTGCCAGCAGCCAAGTAGGGCGAAATCAGCCCCAGCATTTT. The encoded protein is CASSQVGRNQPQHF.

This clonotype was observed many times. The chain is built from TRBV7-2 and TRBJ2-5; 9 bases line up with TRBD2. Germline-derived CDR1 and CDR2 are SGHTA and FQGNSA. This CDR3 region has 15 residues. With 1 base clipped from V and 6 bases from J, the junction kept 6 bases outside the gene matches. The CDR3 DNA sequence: TGTGCCAGCAGCTTAGGCGGCGGGGGGGTACAGACCCAGTACTTC. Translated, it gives CASSLGGGGVQTQYF.

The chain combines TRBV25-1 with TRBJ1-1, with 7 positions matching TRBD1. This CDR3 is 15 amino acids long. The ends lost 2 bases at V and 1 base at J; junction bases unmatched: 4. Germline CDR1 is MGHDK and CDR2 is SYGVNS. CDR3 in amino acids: CASSEGGQSNTEAFF. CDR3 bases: TGTGCCAGCAGTGAAGGGGGACAGTCGAACACTGAAGCTTTCTTT. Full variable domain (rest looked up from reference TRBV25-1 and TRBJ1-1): EADIYQTPRYLVIGTGKKITLECSQTMGHDKMYWYQQDPGMELHLIHYSYGVNSTEKGDLSSESTVSRIRTEHFPLTLESARPSHTSQYLCASSEGGQSNTEAFFGQGTRLTVV.

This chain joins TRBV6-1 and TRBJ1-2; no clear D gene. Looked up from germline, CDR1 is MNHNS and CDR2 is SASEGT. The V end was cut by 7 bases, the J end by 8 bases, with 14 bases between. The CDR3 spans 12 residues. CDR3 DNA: TGTGCCAGCACCACGGAACGGAGGGGCTACACCTTC. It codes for CASTTERRGYTF.

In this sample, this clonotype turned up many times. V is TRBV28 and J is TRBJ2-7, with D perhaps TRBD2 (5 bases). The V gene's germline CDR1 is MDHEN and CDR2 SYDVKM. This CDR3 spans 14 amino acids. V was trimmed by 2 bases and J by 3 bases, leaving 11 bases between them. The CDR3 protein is CASSLEGDNYEQYF. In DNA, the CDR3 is TGTGCCAGCAGTTTAGAGGGAGACAACTACGAGCAGTACTTC. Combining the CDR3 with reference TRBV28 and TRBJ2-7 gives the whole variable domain DVKVTQSSRYLVKRTGEKVFLECVQDMDHENMFWYRQDPGLGLRLIYFSYDVKMKEKGDIPEGYSVSREKKERFSLILESASTNQTSMYLCASSLEGDNYEQYFGPGTRLTVT.

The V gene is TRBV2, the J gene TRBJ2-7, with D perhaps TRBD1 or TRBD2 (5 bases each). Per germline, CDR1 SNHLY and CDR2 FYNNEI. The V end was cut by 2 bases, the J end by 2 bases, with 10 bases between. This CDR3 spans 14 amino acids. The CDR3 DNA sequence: TGTGCCAGCAGTGAATACACGGGACCCTACGAGCAGTACTTC. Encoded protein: CASSEYTGPYEQYF.

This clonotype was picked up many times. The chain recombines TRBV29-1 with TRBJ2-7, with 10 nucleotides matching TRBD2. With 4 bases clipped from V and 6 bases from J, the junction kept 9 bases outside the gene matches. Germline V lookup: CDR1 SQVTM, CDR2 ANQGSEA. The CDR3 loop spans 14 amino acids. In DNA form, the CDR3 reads TGCAGCGTTGCTCGAGCGGGAGGGCCGGGCGAGCAGTACTTC. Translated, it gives CSVARAGGPGEQYF.

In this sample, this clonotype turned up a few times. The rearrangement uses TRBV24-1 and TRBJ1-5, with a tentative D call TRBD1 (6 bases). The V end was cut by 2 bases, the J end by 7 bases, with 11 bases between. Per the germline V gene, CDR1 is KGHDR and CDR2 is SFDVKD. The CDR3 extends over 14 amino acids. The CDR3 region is CATSDSRDIQPQHF. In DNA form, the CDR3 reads TGTGCCACCAGTGATTCCCGGGACATACAGCCCCAGCATTTT.

The CDR3 nucleotides read TGTGCCAGCAATCCGGGGAACACTGAAGCTTTCTTT. Residues: CASNPGNTEAFF. The V call is TRBV6-2 or TRBV6-3, the J call TRBJ1-1; no clear D gene. Trimming took off 7 bases at V and 1 base at J, with 7 bases between the two ends. The CDR3 runs 12 residues. The germline V gene has CDR1 MNHEY and CDR2 SVGEGT.

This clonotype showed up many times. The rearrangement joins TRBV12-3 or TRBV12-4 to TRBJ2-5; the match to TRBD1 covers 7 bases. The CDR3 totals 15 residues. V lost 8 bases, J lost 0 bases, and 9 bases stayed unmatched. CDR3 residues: CASSQTGEYQETQYF. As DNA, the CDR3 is TGTGCCAGCTCCCAAACAGGGGAGTACCAAGAGACCCAGTACTTC.

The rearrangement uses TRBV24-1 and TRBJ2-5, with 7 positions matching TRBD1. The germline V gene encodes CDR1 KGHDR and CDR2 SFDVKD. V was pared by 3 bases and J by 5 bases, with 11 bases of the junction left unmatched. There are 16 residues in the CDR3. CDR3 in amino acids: CATSDSWGQKGETQYF. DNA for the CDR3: TGTGCCACCAGTGATAGTTGGGGACAGAAAGGGGAGACCCAGTACTTC.

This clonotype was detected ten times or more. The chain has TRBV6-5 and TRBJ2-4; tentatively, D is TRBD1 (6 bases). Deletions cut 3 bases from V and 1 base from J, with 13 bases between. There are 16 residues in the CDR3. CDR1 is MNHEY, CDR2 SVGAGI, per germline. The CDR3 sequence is CASSYGAGEAKNIQYF. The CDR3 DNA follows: TGTGCCAGCAGTTATGGGGCAGGGGAGGCCAAAAACATTCAGTACTTC.

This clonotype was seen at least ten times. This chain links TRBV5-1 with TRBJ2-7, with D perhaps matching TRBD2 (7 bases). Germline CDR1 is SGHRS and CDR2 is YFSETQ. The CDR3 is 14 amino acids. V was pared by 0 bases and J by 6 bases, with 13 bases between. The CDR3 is CASSLEGGLGEQYF. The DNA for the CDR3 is TGCGCCAGCAGCTTGGAGGGGGGGCTGGGCGAGCAGTACTTC.

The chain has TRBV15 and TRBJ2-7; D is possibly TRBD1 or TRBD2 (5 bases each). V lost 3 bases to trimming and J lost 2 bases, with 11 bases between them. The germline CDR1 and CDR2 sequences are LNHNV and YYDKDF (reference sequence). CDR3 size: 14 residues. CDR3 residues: CATSRGDRAYEQYF. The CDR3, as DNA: TGTGCCACCAGCAGGGGGGACCGAGCCTACGAGCAGTACTTC. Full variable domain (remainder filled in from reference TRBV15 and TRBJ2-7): DAMVIQNPRYQVTQFGKPVTLSCSQTLNHNVMYWYQQKSSQAPKLLFHYYDKDFNNEADTPDNFQSRRPNTSFCFLDIRSPGLGDTAMYLCATSRGDRAYEQYFGPGTRLTVT.